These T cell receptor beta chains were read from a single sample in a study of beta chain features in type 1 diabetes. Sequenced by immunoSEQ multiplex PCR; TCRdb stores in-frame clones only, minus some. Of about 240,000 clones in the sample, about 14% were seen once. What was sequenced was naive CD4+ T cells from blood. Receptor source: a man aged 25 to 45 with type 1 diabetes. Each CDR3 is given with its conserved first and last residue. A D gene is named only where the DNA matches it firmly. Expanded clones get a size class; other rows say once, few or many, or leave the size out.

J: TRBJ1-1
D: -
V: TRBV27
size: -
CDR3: CASNRVQGPWETEAFF
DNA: TGTGCCAGCAACCGAGTGCAGGGCCCGTGGGAAACTGAAGCTTTCTTT

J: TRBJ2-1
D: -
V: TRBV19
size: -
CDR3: CASRDTYNEQFF
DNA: TGTGCCAGCCGCGACACGTACAATGAGCAGTTCTTC

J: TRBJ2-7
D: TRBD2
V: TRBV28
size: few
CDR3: CASSLAGASYEQYF
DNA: TGTGCCAGCAGTTTAGCGGGAGCCTCTTACGAGCAGTACTTC

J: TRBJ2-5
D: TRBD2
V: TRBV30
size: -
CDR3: CAWAREGPGTQYF
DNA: TGTGCCTGGGCCCGGGAGGGGCCAGGGACCCAGTACTTC

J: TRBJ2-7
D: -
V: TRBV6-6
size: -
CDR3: CASTPRGTSYEQYF
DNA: TGTGCCAGCACCCCGCGGGGAACCTCCTACGAGCAGTACTTC

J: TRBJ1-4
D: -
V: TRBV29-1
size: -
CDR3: CSVSPSGNEKLFF
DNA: TGCAGCGTTTCCCCCTCGGGTAATGAAAAACTGTTTTTT

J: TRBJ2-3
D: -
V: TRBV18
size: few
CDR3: CASSPNQQGTDTQYF
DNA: TGTGCCAGCTCACCCAACCAGCAGGGGACAGATACGCAGTATTTT

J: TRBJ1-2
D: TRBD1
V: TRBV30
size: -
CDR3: CAWTGGGYGYTF
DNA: TGTGCCTGGACAGGGGGCGGCTATGGCTACACCTTC

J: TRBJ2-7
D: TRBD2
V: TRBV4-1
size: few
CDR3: CASSRGSSGPAYEQYF
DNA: TGCGCCAGCAGCCGAGGGTCTAGCGGGCCTGCCTACGAGCAGTACTTC

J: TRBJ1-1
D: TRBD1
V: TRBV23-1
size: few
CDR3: CASSRGDRANTEAFF
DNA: TGCGCCAGCAGCCGAGGGGACAGGGCGAACACTGAAGCTTTCTTT

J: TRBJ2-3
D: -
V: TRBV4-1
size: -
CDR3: CASSQDRSPYTDTQYF
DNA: TGCGCCAGCAGCCAAGATCGGAGTCCATACACAGATACGCAGTATTTT

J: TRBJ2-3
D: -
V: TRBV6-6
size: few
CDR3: CASSYERDTQYF
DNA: TGTGCCAGCAGTTATGAGAGGGATACGCAGTATTTT

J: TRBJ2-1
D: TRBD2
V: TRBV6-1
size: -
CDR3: CASRLAGANEQFF
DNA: TGTGCCAGCCGACTAGCGGGAGCCAATGAGCAGTTCTTC

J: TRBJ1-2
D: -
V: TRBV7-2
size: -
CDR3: CASSLGGVQLFYGYTF
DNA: TGTGCCAGCAGCTTAGGAGGAGTTCAACTCTTCTATGGCTACACCTTC

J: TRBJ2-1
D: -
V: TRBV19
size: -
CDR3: CASKGGLRDEQFF
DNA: TGTGCCAGTAAGGGGGGGCTCAGAGATGAGCAGTTCTTC

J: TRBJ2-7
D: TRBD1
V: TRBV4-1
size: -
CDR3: CASSRQQGDEQYF
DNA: TGCGCCAGCAGCCGACAACAGGGGGACGAGCAGTACTTC

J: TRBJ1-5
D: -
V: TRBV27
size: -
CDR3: CASSPGIVGLGHQPQHF
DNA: TGTGCCAGCAGCCCAGGGATCGTGGGGCTAGGTCATCAGCCCCAGCATTTT

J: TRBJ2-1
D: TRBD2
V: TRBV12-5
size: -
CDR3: CASGLAHRGLSGSGNEQFF
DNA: TGTGCTAGTGGTTTGGCCCACAGGGGCCTTAGCGGGAGTGGTAATGAGCAGTTCTTC

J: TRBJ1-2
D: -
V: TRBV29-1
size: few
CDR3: CSVDSWGAGGYTF
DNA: TGCAGCGTTGACTCCTGGGGCGCCGGTGGCTACACCTTC

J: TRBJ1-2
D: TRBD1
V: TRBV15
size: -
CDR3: CATSRHQGGGGIYGYTF
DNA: TGTGCCACCAGCAGACATCAGGGGGGAGGAGGGATCTATGGCTACACCTTC

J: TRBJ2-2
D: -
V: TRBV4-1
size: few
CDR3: CASSQGLLARWELFF
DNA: TGCGCCAGCAGCCAAGGCCTGTTAGCCCGGTGGGAGCTGTTTTTT

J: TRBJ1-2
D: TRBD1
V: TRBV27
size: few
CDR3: CASSPDRQGDYGYTF
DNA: TGTGCCAGCAGTCCCGATCGACAGGGGGATTATGGCTACACCTTC

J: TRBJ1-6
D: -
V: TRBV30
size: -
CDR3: CAWTTGQSYNSPLHF
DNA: TGTGCCTGGACTACCGGACAGTCTTATAATTCACCCCTCCACTTT

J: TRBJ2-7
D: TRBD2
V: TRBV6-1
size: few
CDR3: CASSERGAPYEQYF
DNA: TGTGCCAGCAGTGAGCGGGGGGCACCCTACGAGCAGTACTTC

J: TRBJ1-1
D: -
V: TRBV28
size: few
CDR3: CASSLFGGKGTEAFF
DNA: TGTGCCAGCAGTTTATTCGGGGGAAAGGGCACTGAAGCTTTCTTT

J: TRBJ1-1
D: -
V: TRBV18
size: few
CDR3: CASSPLIGEAFF
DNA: TGTGCCAGCTCACCACTAATTGGCGAAGCTTTCTTT

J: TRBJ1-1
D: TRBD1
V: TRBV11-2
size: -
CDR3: CASSSDRGITEAFF
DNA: TGTGCCAGCAGCTCGGACAGGGGGATCACTGAAGCTTTCTTT

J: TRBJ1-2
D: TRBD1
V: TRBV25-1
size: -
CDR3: CASRGQQNYGYTF
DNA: TGTGCCAGCAGGGGACAGCAAAACTATGGCTACACCTTC

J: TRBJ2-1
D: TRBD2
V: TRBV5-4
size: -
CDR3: CASSMPGTRAYNEQFF
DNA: TGTGCCAGCAGCATGCCCGGGACTAGGGCCTACAATGAGCAGTTCTTC

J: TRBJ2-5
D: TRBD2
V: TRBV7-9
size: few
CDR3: CASSLSGGGYETQYF
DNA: TGTGCCAGCAGCCTATCTGGCGGGGGGTATGAGACCCAGTACTTC

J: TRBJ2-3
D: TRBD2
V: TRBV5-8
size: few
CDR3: CASSLAGGAEGDTQYF
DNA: TGTGCCAGCAGCTTGGCCGGGGGGGCCGAAGGAGATACGCAGTATTTT

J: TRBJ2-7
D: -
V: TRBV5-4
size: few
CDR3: CASSLAADRSYEQYF
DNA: TGTGCCAGCAGCTTGGCAGCGGACCGCTCCTACGAGCAGTACTTC

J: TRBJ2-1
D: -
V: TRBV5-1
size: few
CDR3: CASSHPLGEARPNEQFF
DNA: TGCGCCAGCAGCCACCCTCTGGGGGAGGCCCGCCCCAATGAGCAGTTCTTC

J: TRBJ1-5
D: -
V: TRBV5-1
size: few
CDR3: CASSSDSNQPQHF
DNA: TGCGCCAGCAGCTCAGACTCCAATCAGCCCCAGCATTTT

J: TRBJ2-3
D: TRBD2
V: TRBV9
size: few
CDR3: CASSSSGLASTDTQYF
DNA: TGTGCCAGCAGCTCTTCGGGACTAGCGAGCACAGATACGCAGTATTTT

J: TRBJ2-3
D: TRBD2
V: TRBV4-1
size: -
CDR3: CASRRLAEDTQYF
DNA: TGCGCCAGCAGAAGACTAGCGGAAGATACGCAGTATTTT

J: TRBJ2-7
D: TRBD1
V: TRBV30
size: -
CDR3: CAWRSDRGPYEQYF
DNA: TGTGCCTGGAGATCCGACAGGGGACCCTACGAGCAGTACTTC

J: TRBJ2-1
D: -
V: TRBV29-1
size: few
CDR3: CSVAGGRGNEQFF
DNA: TGCAGCGTTGCCGGGGGAAGGGGCAATGAGCAGTTCTTC

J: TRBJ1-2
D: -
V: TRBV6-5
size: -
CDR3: CASSSPGYGYTF
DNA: TGTGCCAGCAGCTCCCCAGGGTATGGCTACACCTTC

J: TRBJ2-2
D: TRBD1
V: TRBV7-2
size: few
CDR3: CASSLQGAGELFF
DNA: TGTGCCAGCAGCTTACAGGGGGCCGGGGAGCTGTTTTTT

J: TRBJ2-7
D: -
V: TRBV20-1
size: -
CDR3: CSARAGYEQYF
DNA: TGCAGTGCTAGAGCCGGCTACGAGCAGTACTTC

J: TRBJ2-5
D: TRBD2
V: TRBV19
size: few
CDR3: CASSPVLAGGTQYF
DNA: TGTGCCAGTAGTCCCGTACTAGCGGGAGGAACCCAGTACTTC

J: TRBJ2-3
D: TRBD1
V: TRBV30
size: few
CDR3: CAWSPTGPRDTQYF
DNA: TGTGCCTGGAGTCCGACAGGGCCTCGGGATACGCAGTATTTT

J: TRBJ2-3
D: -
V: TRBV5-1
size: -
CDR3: CASSREAGNTDTQYF
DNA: TGCGCCAGCAGCAGGGAGGCGGGGAATACAGATACGCAGTATTTT

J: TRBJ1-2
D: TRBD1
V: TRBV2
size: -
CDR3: CASSGTGAGYTF
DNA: TGTGCCAGCAGTGGGACAGGGGCAGGCTACACCTTC

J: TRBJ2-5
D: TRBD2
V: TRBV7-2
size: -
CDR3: CASSLSASGRRETQYF
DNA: TGTGCCAGCAGCTTATCGGCTAGCGGGAGGAGAGAGACCCAGTACTTC

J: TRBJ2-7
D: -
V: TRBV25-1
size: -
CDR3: CASSGQRSWEQYF
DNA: TGTGCCAGCAGTGGTCAGCGGTCTTGGGAGCAGTACTTC

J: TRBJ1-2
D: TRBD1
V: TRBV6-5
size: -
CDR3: CASSPGTGDGYTF
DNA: TGTGCCAGCAGCCCCGGGACAGGGGACGGCTACACCTTC

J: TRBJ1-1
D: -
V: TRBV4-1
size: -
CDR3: CASSQGRVAFKSEAFF
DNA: TGCGCCAGCAGCCAAGGCCGGGTCGCATTTAAGTCTGAAGCTTTCTTT

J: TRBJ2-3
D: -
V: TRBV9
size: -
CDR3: CASSVATGTDTQYF
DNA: TGTGCCAGCAGCGTAGCGACAGGCACAGATACGCAGTATTTT

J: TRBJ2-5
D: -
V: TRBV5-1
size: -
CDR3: CASSLGQSETQYF
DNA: TGCGCCAGCAGCTTGGGACAGTCGGAGACCCAGTACTTC

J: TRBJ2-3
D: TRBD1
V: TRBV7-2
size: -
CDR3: CASSTRQGTDTQYF
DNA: TGTGCCAGCAGCACAAGACAGGGGACAGATACGCAGTATTTT

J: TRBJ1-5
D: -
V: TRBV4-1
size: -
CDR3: CASSPPGDQPQHF
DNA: TGCGCCAGCAGCCCGCCAGGGGATCAGCCCCAGCATTTT

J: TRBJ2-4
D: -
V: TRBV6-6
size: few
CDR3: CAEGLAKNIQYF
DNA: TGTGCAGAGGGATTAGCCAAAAACATTCAGTACTTC

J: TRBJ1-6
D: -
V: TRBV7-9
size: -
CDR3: CASSLALGLTEGSPLHF
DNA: TGTGCCAGCAGCTTAGCGCTAGGACTCACCGAAGGTTCACCCCTCCACTTT

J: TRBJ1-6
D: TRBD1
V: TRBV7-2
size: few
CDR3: CASPDRDSYNSPLHF
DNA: TGTGCCAGTCCAGACCGGGACAGCTATAATTCACCCCTCCACTTT

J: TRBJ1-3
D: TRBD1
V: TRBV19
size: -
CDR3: CASSTGTDSGNTIYF
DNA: TGTGCCAGTAGTACAGGGACAGACTCTGGAAACACCATATATTTT

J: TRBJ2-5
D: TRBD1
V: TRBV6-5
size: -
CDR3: CASSRTGIETQYF
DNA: TGTGCCAGCAGTAGGACAGGGATCGAGACCCAGTACTTC

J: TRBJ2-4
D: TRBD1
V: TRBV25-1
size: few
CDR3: CASSEYRTGSNIQYF
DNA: TGTGCCAGCAGTGAATATCGGACAGGGTCGAACATTCAGTACTTC

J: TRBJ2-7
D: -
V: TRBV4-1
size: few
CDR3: CASSQGRGSYEQYF
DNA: TGCGCCAGCAGCCAAGGTCGGGGGTCCTACGAGCAGTACTTC